Detailed here is one TCR beta chain. The method was immunoSEQ multiplex PCR; TCRdb's version includes in-frame clones alone and lacks a portion of them. The sample includes 12,000 or so clones, around 79% seen only once; the top ten take about 40%. The CDR3 runs 13 residues. Between the trimmed V and J ends, which lost 6 bases and 2 bases, there was a span of 11 bases. Germline loops: CDR1 MDHEN, CDR2 SYDVKM. This record comes from a study of OX40 agonist ivuxolimab in advanced cancers. As for the study in general: Head and neck, renal cell, melanoma or hepatocellular carcinoma were the cancers that dose-escalation patients had.

This chain uses TRBV28 with TRBJ2-7, with D perhaps matching TRBD2 (5 bases). The receptor's source is an adult with an advanced solid tumor such as melanoma, head and neck, liver or kidney cancer. Source: CD4+ or CD8+ T cells sorted from blood, taken in a trial of the OX40 agonist ivuxolimab. CDR3 sequence (DNA): TGTGCCAGCAGGTACCGAGGGCCCTACGAGCAGTACTTC. As protein: CASRYRGPYEQYF.